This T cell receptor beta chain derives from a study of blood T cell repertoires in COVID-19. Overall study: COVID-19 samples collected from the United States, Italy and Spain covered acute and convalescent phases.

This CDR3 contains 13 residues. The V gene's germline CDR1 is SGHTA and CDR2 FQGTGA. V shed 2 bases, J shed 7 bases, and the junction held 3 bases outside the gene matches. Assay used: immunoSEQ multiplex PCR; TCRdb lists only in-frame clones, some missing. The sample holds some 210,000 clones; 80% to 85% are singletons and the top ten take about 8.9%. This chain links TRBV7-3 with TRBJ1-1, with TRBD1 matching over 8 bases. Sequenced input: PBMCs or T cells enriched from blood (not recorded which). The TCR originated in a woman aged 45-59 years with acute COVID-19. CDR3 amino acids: CASSLLQGVEAFF. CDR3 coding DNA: TGTGCCAGCAGCTTACTACAGGGGGTTGAAGCTTTCTTT.